This TCR beta chain is from a study of blood T cell repertoires in COVID-19. Study-level information: Sources were T cells, B-cell-depleted T cells, or PBMCs; the material itself was cDNA or gDNA.

Profiled with immunoSEQ multiplex PCR; TCRdb holds only in-frame clones, not every one. Seen here are about 280,000 clones, 83% observed once, and the top ten hold over 8.5%. CDR3 length: 16 amino acids. With 0 bases clipped from V and 3 bases from J, the junction kept 5 bases outside the gene matches. Germline CDR1 reads LGHNA; CDR2 reads YNFKEQ. The V gene is TRBV4-2, the J gene TRBJ2-3, with 8 positions matching TRBD1. The sequence derives from a woman between 50 and 59 years old who had recovered from COVID-19. Specimen: peripheral blood. CDR3 sequence reads: CASSQDTQGGTDTQYF. In DNA form, the CDR3 reads TGTGCCAGCAGCCAAGATACACAGGGGGGTACAGATACGCAGTATTTT.